The clone carrying this T cell receptor (beta chain) has more than one count but fewer than ten. Germline-derived CDR1 and CDR2 are SGHRS and YFSETQ. Deletions cut 0 bases from V and 7 bases from J, with 13 bases between. This CDR3 spans 15 amino acids. The TCR beta CDR3 regions underwent amplification using RNA transcripts as the source. HTBI primers were used for first-round RT-PCR of the TCR CDR3. TCRdb ran MiXCR on the multiplex PCR reads and lists one entry per CDR3 protein. The table lists around 270,000 distinct CDR3 sequences, around a fifth of them singletons. A NOSPECS grade of at least 4, a Clinical Activity Score of at least 3 and duration under 3 months were recorded in ophthalmopathy patients. Lactation, pregnancy, other autoimmune disease or uncontrolled infection led to exclusion of patients. The data were taken from a study of T cells in Graves' hyperthyroidism and ophthalmopathy. Background on the study: Peripheral blood was taken when the disease was first diagnosed, before any treatment began.

Sequencing was carried out using blood. This TCR was sampled from a man aged 50-59 years with Graves' ophthalmopathy. The chain is built from TRBV5-1 and TRBJ1-4, with a weak D call TRBD1 (5 bases). The CDR3 region is CASSLAATAGEKLFF. The CDR3 DNA sequence: TGCGCCAGCAGCTTGGCCGCGACAGCGGGTGAAAAACTGTTTTTT.